What follows are 19 T cell receptor beta chains derived from one specimen sequenced in a study of graft-versus-host responses after intestinal transplantation. Assay: immunoSEQ multiplex PCR; the TCRdb copy retains only in-frame clones and omits some. The sample lists 29,000 or so clones; roughly 85% were seen once. The sequencing used PBMCs, collected around 61 weeks after intestinal transplantation. These receptors came from a human patient who received an intestinal transplant, so some T cells may come from the graft donor.

The V call is TRBV14, the J call TRBJ1-2; no clear D gene. The CDR3 runs to 13 residues. Trimming cost V 1 base and J 4 bases, with 7 bases left between them. Germline V gives CDR1 SGHDN, CDR2 FVKESK. In DNA form, the CDR3 reads TGTGCCAGCAGCCAAGCGTCAGTCTATGGCTACACCTTC. Translation gives CASSQASVYGYTF.

The V and J genes are TRBV10-3 and TRBJ1-5, with 7 positions matching TRBD1. V was clipped by 2 bases and J by 7 bases; unmatched bases: 8. CDR1 is ENHRY, CDR2 SYGVKD, per germline. This CDR3 region has 15 residues. CDR3 sequence (DNA): TGTGCCATCAGTGAGCGGGACAGTGTAGGACAGCCCCAGCATTTT. It specifies CAISERDSVGQPQHF.

The CDR3 coding sequence is TGTGCCAGCAGTGCGGGACAGGCCTACAATGAGCAGTTCTTC. The encoded protein is CASSAGQAYNEQFF. The rearrangement joins TRBV6-1 to TRBJ2-1, with TRBD1 identical over 8 bases. Germline CDR1 is MNHNS and CDR2 is SASEGT. The CDR3 is 14 residues long. Losses at the gene ends were 4 bases for V and 2 bases for J; bases not matched to a gene: 1.

As DNA, the CDR3 is TGTGCCAGCAGCCCAGGACAGGGAAAAGCCTACGAGCAGTACTTC. It codes for CASSPGQGKAYEQYF. The chain employs TRBV9 and TRBJ2-7; TRBD1 matches at 8 bases. V was pared by 4 bases and J by 2 bases, with 8 bases of the junction left unmatched. The CDR3 runs to 15 residues. Germline loops: CDR1 SGDLS, CDR2 YYNGEE. Variable domain in full (rest from reference TRBV9 and TRBJ2-7): DSGVTQTPKHLITATGQRVTLRCSPRSGDLSVYWYQQSLDQGLQFLIQYYNGEERAKGNILERFSAQQFPDLHSELNLSSLELGDSALYFCASSPGQGKAYEQYFGPGTRLTVT.

The rearrangement uses TRBV6-4 and TRBJ1-1; D possibly corresponds to TRBD1 (5 bases). Germline V gene lookup returns CDR1 MRHNA and CDR2 SNTAGT. This CDR3 is 13 amino acids long. V lost 6 bases and J 5 bases, leaving 13 bases between the germline ends. This CDR3 is CASSREGGTEAFF. The CDR3 DNA follows: TGTGCCAGCAGCAGGGAAGGAGGGACTGAAGCTTTCTTT.

The chain employs TRBV29-1 and TRBJ2-7; 9 bases map to TRBD1. The CDR3 extends over 13 amino acids. Germline lookup yields CDR1 SQVTM and CDR2 ANQGSEA. The J segment lost 5 bases and the V segment lost 4 bases, leaving 6 bases of the junction unmatched. The CDR3 DNA sequence: TGCAGCGTTGTCACAGGGGGCGGCAACGAGCAGTACTTC. Amino acids: CSVVTGGGNEQYF.

The CDR3 nucleotides are TGTGCCAGCAGTGCAATACTAGCGGGACCTTACAATGAGCAGTTCTTC. It codes for CASSAILAGPYNEQFF. The chain is built from TRBV6-1 and TRBJ2-1; the match to TRBD2 covers 10 bases. This CDR3 has 16 amino acids. Germline values: CDR1 MNHNS, CDR2 SASEGT. V lost 4 bases and J lost 4; bases outside the gene matches: 7.

The CDR3 DNA is TGTGCCAGCAGCTTACCGGCTTCCTACGAGCAGTACTTC. This encodes CASSLPASYEQYF. J is TRBJ2-7 and V is TRBV7-2; unclear D gene. Per germline, CDR1 SGHTA and CDR2 FQGNSA. V lost 2 bases, J lost 1 base, and 6 bases lay in between. The CDR3 is 13 amino acids. Based on the CDR3 plus reference TRBV7-2 and TRBJ2-7, the full variable domain is GAGVSQSPSNKVTEKGKDVELRCDPISGHTALYWYRQSLGQGLEFLIYFQGNSAPDKSGLPSDRFSAERTGGSVSTLTIQRTQQEDSAVYLCASSLPASYEQYFGPGTRLTVT.

The rearrangement uses TRBV19 and TRBJ2-1; 8 bases agree with TRBD2. This CDR3 has 15 residues. Germline loops: CDR1 LNHDA, CDR2 SQIVND (reference sequence). V was pared by 2 bases and J by 5 bases, with 5 bases of the junction left unmatched. CDR3 protein: CASSIRLASNNEQFF. CDR3 in DNA: TGTGCCAGTAGTATACGACTAGCGAGTAACAATGAGCAGTTCTTC. The full variable domain, with the rest looked up from reference TRBV19 and TRBJ2-1, is DGGITQSPKYLFRKEGQNVTLSCEQNLNHDAMYWYRQDPGQGLRLIYYSQIVNDFQKGDIAEGYSVSREKKESFPLTVTSAQKNPTAFYLCASSIRLASNNEQFFGPGTRLTVL.

This clone was seen just once. The chain recombines TRBV7-9 with TRBJ2-2; the D gene is possibly TRBD2 (5 bases). Germline V gene lookup returns CDR1 SEHNR and CDR2 FQNEAQ (reference sequence). V gave up 5 bases and J gave up 6 bases, with 22 bases separating them. There are 17 residues in the CDR3. The CDR3 DNA follows: TGTGCCAGCAGCGACGGTACTTATGTGGGAGCCCCCGGGGAGCTGTTTTTT. Protein: CASSDGTYVGAPGELFF.

The sample holds one count of this clone. This sequence joins TRBV5-6 and TRBJ1-5, with D unclear. Germline-derived CDR1 and CDR2 are SGHDT and YYEEEE. V was trimmed by 2 bases and J by 1 base, leaving 4 bases between them. The CDR3 totals 13 residues. CDR3 nucleotides: TGTGCCAGCAGCTTCGGGAGCAATCAGCCCCAGCATTTT. The encoded protein is CASSFGSNQPQHF.

The rearrangement joins TRBV6-6 to TRBJ1-2; perhaps TRBD1 as D (5 bases). Trimming removed 2 bases from V and 5 bases from J, with 12 bases in between. This CDR3 spans 14 amino acids. From germline, CDR1 is MNHNY and CDR2 SVGAGI (reference sequence). In DNA form, the CDR3 reads TGTGCCAGCAGTTACCCTGGGGGGATTTATGGCTACACCTTC. Translation gives CASSYPGGIYGYTF.

This clone was seen just once. The chain couples TRBV29-1 to TRBJ2-3, with 9 bases aligning to TRBD1. This CDR3 comprises 14 residues. Germline CDR1 reads SQVTM; CDR2 reads ANQGSEA. V dropped 7 bases and J dropped 0; count of bases not matched to a gene: 5. Written as DNA, the CDR3 is TGCAGCGCCCCCGGACAGGGGAGCACAGATACGCAGTATTTT. The encoded protein is CSAPGQGSTDTQYF.

This rearrangement joins TRBV30 to TRBJ1-6, with 12 bases matching TRBD1. V was clipped by 0 bases and J by 6 bases; unmatched bases: 3. Germline lookup yields CDR1 GTSNPN and CDR2 SVGIG (reference sequence). This CDR3 is built from 16 residues. CDR3 in amino acids: CAWSVGTGGLNSPLHF. The CDR3 coding sequence is TGTGCCTGGAGTGTAGGGACAGGGGGCCTTAATTCACCCCTCCACTTT. The complete variable domain, with remaining parts taken from reference TRBV30 and TRBJ1-6, reads SQTIHQWPATLVQPVGSPLSLECTVEGTSNPNLYWYRQAAGRGLQLLFYSVGIGQISSEVPQNLSASRPQDRQFILSSKKLLLSDSGFYLCAWSVGTGGLNSPLHFGNGTRLTVT.

This clone showed up just once. The V call is TRBV23-1, the J call TRBJ1-2; 8 bases line up with TRBD1. TRBV23-1 is an ORF, with its function uncertain. With 2 bases clipped from V and 8 bases from J, the junction kept 7 bases outside the gene matches. This CDR3 region has 14 residues. The CDR3 DNA reads as TGCGCCAGCAGTCAAGGGCAGGGGGCGCGGGGCTACACCTTC. Translating gives CASSQGQGARGYTF.

This chain uses TRBV7-9 with TRBJ1-1; 7 bases are shared with TRBD1. Germline CDR1 reads SEHNR; CDR2 reads FQNEAQ (reference sequence). Losses at the gene ends were 5 bases for V and 3 bases for J; bases not matched to a gene: 9. The CDR3 spans 15 residues. The CDR3 nucleotides read TGTGCCAGCAGCACCCGACAGGGAAAGGACACTGAAGCTTTCTTT. Protein product: CASSTRQGKDTEAFF.

This clone has just a few counts. This sequence joins TRBV6-5 and TRBJ1-1; the D gene is possibly TRBD1 (6 bases). Germline V lookup: CDR1 MNHEY, CDR2 SVGAGI. The V end was cut by 2 bases, the J end by 7 bases, with 14 bases between. This CDR3 region has 14 residues. CDR3 DNA sequence: TGTGCCAGCAGTTACCATGCAGGGGACTTTGAAGCTTTCTTT. It is translated as CASSYHAGDFEAFF.

The V call is TRBV5-6, the J call TRBJ2-5; 7 bases line up with TRBD2. This CDR3 is built from 16 residues. CDR1 is SGHDT, CDR2 YYEEEE, per germline. V shed 4 bases, J shed 4 bases, and the junction held 13 bases outside the gene matches. The CDR3 DNA sequence: TGTGCCAGCAGCCCAATAAGCGGGATGGAAGGAGAGACCCAGTACTTC. Translated, it gives CASSPISGMEGETQYF.

The chain employs TRBV5-4 and TRBJ2-2; 9 bases agree with TRBD1. Germline CDR1 is SGHNT and CDR2 is YYREEE (reference sequence). The CDR3 is made up of 16 amino acids. V lost 6 bases, J lost 6 bases, and 12 bases stayed unmatched. The CDR3 reads CASNLRGQGVPGELFF. The CDR3 region has the DNA TGTGCCAGCAACCTACGGGGACAGGGAGTGCCCGGGGAGCTGTTTTTT.